In this sample, the clone carrying this TCR beta chain turned up many times. Its target is unknown. The data stem from a study of T cells in Graves' hyperthyroidism and ophthalmopathy. Overall study results and limits: Before onset, by a median of about seven months, the model predicted ophthalmopathy. Appearing also in blood were most of the thyroid clonotypes expanded above 0.001.

In germline, CDR1 is SGHAT, CDR2 FQNNGV. This CDR3 region has 15 residues. Trimming cost V 3 bases and J 5 bases, with 14 bases left between them. Regions amplified from RNA transcripts were the TCR beta CDR3 regions. The primer set for the first-round RT-PCR of the TCR CDR3 was HTBI. TCRdb called the multiplex PCR reads again in MiXCR, with one record for every CDR3 protein. The sample has 250,000 to 300,000 distinct CDR3 sequences; roughly 13% are singletons. The clonotype was recovered from a woman in her forties with Graves' hyperthyroidism. This chain uses TRBV11-2 with TRBJ2-1, with a tentative D call TRBD2 (5 bases). The sequenced sample consisted of blood. The CDR3 nucleotides are TGTGCCAGCAGCTTGCGGCTACTAGGGAACAATGAGCAGTTCTTC. It specifies CASSLRLLGNNEQFF.